This TCR beta chain stems from a study of T cell changes during pregnancy in multiple sclerosis. This clone was recorded once. V gave up 6 bases and J gave up 4 bases, with 10 bases separating them. Per germline, CDR1 LGHNT and CDR2 FRNRAP. The CDR3 has 13 amino acids. The method was immunoSEQ multiplex PCR; TCRdb's version includes in-frame clones alone and lacks a portion of them. The sample gives 80,000 to 130,000 clones, around 93% of which show up once; 0.7% to 0.9% is in the top ten. The chain couples TRBV12-5 to TRBJ2-1; TRBD2 is a possible D gene (5 bases). Sequencing was performed on peripheral blood, taken before pregnancy. This TCR derives from a female donor with multiple sclerosis, enrolled in a pregnancy study. CDR3 in amino acids: CASGTEAYNEQFF. Written as DNA, the CDR3 is TGTGCTAGTGGGACGGAGGCTTACAATGAGCAGTTCTTC.